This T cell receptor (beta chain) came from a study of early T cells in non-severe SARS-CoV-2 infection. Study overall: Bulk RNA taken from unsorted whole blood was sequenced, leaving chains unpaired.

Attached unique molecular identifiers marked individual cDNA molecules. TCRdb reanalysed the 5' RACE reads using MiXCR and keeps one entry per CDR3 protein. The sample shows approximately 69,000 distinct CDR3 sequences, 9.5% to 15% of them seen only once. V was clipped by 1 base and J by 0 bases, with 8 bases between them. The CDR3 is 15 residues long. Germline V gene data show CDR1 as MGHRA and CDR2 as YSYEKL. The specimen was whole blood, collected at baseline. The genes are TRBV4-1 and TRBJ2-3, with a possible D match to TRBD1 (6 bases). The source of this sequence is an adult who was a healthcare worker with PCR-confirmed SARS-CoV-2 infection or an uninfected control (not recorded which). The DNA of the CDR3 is TGCGCCAGCAGCCAAGTGGGGGCCAGCACAGATACGCAGTATTTT. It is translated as CASSQVGASTDTQYF.